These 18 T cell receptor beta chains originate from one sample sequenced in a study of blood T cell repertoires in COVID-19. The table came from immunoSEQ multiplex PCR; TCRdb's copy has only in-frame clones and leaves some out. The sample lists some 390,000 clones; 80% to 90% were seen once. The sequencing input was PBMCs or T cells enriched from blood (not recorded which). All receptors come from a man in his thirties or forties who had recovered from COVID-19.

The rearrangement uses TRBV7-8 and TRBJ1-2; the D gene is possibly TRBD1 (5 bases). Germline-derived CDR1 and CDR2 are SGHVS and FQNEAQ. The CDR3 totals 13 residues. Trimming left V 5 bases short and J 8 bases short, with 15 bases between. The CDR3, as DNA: TGTGCCAGCAGCCCCGGGGGGGGGTACGGCTACACCTTC. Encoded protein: CASSPGGGYGYTF.

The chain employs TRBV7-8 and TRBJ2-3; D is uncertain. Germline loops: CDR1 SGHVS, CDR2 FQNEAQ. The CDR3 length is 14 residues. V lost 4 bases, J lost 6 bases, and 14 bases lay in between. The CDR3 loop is CASSSPSGLDTQYF. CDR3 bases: TGTGCCAGCAGCTCCCCCTCCGGTTTGGATACGCAGTATTTT.

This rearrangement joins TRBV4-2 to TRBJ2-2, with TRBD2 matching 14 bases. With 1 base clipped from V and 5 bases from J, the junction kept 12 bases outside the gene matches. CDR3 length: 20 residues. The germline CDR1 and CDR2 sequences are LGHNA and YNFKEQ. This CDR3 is CASSQATLGLAGAGTGELFF. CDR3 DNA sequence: TGTGCCAGCAGCCAAGCAACACTGGGACTAGCGGGAGCGGGAACCGGGGAGCTGTTTTTT.

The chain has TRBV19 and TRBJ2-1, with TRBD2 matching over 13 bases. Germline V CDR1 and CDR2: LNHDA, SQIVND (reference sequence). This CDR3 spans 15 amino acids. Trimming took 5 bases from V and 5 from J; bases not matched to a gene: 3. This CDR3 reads CASSEGLAGDNEQFF. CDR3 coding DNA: TGTGCCAGTAGTGAAGGACTAGCGGGAGACAATGAGCAGTTCTTC.

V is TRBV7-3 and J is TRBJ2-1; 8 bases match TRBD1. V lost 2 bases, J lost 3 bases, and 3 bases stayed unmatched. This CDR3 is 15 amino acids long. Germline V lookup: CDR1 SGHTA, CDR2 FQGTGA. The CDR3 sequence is CASSLGQGGYNEQFF. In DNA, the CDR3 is TGTGCCAGCAGCTTAGGACAGGGTGGCTACAATGAGCAGTTCTTC.

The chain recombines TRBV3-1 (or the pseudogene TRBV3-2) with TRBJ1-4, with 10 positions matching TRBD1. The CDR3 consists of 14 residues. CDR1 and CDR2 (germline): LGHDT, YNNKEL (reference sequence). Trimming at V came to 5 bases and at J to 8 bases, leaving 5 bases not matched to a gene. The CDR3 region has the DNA TGTGCCAGCAGCTTCCAGGACAGGGGGGAAAAACTGTTTTTT. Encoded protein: CASSFQDRGEKLFF.

The CDR3 region has the DNA TGTGCCAGCAACCCGCCGGCGGAGGGGAACACAGATACGCAGTATTTT. Its translation: CASNPPAEGNTDTQYF. The gene calls are TRBV25-1 and TRBJ2-3, with D perhaps TRBD2 (6 bases). The CDR3 consists of 16 residues. Trimming took off 7 bases at V and 2 bases at J, with 19 bases between the two ends. Germline assignment: CDR1 MGHDK and CDR2 SYGVNS.

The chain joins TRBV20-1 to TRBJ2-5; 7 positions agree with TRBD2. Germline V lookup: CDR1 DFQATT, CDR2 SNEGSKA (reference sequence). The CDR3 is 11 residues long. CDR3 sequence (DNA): TGCAGCATGAGGGAGGGAGAGACCCAGTACTTC. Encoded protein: CSMREGETQYF.

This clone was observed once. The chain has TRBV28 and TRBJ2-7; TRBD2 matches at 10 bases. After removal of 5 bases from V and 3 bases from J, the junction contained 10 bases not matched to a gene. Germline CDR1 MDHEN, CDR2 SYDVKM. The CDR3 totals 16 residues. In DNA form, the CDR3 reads TGTGCCAGCAGTACACCAGCGGGAGGGATGATCTACGAGCAGTACTTC. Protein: CASSTPAGGMIYEQYF.

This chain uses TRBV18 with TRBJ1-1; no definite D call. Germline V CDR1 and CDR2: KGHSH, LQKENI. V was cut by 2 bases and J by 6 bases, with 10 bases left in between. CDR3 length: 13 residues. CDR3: CASSPAVRPEAFF. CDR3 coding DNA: TGTGCCAGCTCACCAGCGGTCCGACCTGAAGCTTTCTTT.

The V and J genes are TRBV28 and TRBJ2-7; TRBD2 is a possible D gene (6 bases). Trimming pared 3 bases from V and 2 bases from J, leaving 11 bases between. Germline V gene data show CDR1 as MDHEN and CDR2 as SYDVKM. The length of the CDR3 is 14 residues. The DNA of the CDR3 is TGTGCCAGCAGTTTTGGGGACTCGCCCTACGAGCAGTACTTC. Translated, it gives CASSFGDSPYEQYF.

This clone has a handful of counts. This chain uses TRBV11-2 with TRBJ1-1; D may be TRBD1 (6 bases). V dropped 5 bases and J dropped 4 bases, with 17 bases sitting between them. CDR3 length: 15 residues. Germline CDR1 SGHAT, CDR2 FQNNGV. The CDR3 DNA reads TGTGCCAGCAGCCCAGCGGGGGGGCTGGGCACTGAAGCTTTCTTT. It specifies CASSPAGGLGTEAFF.

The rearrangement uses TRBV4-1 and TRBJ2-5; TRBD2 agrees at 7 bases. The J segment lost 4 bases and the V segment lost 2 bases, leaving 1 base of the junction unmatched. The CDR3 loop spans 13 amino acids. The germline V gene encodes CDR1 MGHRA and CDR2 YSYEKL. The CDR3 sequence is CASSQTGGETQYF. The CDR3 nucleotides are TGCGCCAGCAGCCAAACGGGAGGAGAGACCCAGTACTTC.

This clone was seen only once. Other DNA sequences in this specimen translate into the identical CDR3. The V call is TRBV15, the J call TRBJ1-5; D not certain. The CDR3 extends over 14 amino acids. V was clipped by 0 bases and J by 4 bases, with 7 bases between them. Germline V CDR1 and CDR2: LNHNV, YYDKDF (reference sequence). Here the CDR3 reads CATSRDRGNQPQHF. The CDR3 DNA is TGTGCCACCAGCAGAGATCGGGGAAATCAGCCCCAGCATTTT.

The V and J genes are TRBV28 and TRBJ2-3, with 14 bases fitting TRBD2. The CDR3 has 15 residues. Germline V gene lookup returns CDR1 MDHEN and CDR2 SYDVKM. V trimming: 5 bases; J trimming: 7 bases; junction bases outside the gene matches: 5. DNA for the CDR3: TGTGCCAGCAGTACAGGGACTAGCGGGAGTAATACGCAGTATTTT. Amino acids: CASSTGTSGSNTQYF.

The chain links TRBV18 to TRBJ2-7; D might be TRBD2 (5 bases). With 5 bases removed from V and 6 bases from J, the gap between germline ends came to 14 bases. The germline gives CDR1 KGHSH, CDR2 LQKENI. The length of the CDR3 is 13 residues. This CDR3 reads CASSYIASGEQYF. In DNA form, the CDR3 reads TGTGCCAGCTCATATATAGCGTCAGGCGAGCAGTACTTC.

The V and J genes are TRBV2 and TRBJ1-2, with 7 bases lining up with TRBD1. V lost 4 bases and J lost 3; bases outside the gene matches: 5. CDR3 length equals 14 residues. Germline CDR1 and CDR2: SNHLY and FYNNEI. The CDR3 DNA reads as TGTGCCAGCAGTGTGGAAGGGGGCGACTATGGCTACACCTTC. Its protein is CASSVEGGDYGYTF.

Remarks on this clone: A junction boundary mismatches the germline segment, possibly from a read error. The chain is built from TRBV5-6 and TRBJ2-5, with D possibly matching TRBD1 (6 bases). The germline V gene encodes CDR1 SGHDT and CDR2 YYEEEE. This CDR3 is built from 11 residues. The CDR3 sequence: CYQQGSETQYF. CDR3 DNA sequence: TGCTACCAACAGGGATCAGAGACCCAGTACTTC.